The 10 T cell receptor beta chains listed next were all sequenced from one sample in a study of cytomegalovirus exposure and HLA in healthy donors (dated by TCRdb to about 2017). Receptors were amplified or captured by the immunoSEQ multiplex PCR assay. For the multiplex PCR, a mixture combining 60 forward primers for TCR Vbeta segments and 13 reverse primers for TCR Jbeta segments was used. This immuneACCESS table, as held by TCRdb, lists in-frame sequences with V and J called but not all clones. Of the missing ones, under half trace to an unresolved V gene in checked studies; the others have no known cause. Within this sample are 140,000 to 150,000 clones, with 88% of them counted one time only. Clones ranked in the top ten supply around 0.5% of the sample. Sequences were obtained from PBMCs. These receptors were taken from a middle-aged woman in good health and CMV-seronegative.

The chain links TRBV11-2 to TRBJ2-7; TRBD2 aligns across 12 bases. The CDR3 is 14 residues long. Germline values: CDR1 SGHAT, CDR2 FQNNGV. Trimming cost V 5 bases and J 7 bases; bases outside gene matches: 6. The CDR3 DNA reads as TGTGCCAGCAGCCAGACTAGCGGGAGTTTTGAGCAGTACTTC. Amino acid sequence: CASSQTSGSFEQYF.

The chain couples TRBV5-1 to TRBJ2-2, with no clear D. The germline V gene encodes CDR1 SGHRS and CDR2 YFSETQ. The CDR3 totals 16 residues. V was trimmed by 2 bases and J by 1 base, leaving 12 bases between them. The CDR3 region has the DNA TGCGCCAGCAGCTTCGGTCGATCCTTGAACACCGGGGAGCTGTTTTTT. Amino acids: CASSFGRSLNTGELFF.

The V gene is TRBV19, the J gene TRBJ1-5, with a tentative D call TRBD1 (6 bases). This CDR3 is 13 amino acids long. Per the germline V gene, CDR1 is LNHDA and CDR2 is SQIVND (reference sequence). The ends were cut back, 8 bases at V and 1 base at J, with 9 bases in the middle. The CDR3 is CASEDRSNQPQHF. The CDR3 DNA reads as TGTGCCAGTGAAGACAGGAGCAATCAGCCCCAGCATTTT.

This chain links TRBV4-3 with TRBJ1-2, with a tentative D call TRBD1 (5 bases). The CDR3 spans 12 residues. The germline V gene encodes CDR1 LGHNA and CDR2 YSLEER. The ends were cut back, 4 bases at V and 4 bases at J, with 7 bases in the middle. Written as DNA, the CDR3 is TGCGCCAGCAGCCTGGACACCTATGGCTACACCTTC. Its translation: CASSLDTYGYTF.

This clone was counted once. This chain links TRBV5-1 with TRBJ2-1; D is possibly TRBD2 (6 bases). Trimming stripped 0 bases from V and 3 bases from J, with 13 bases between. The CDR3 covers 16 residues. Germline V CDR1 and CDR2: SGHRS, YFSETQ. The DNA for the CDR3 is TGCGCCAGCAGCTTGGCCTCGGGGGACCTCTACAATGAGCAGTTCTTC. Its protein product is CASSLASGDLYNEQFF. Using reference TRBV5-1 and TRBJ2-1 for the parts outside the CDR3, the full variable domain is KAGVTQTPRYLIKTRGQQVTLSCSPISGHRSVSWYQQTPGQGLQFLFEYFSETQRNKGNFPGRFSGRQFSNSRSEMNVSTLELGDSALYLCASSLASGDLYNEQFFGPGTRLTVL.

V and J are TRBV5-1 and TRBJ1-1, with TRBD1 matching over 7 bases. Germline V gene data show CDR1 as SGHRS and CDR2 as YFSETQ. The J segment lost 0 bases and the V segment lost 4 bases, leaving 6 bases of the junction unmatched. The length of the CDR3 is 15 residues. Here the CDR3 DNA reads TGCGCCAGCAGCAGCCTGACAGGGATGAACACTGAAGCTTTCTTT. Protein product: CASSSLTGMNTEAFF.

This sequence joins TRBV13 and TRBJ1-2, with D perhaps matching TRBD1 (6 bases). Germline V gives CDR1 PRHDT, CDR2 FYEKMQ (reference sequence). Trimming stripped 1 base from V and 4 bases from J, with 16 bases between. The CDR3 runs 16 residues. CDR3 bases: TGTGCCAGCAGCTTAGATCGCCTAGACAGGTCCTATGGCTACACCTTC. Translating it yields CASSLDRLDRSYGYTF. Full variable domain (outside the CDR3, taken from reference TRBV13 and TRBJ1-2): AAGVIQSPRHLIKEKRETATLKCYPIPRHDTVYWYQQGPGQDPQFLISFYEKMQSDKGSIPDRFSAQQFSDYHSELNMSSLELGDSALYFCASSLDRLDRSYGYTFGSGTRLTVV.

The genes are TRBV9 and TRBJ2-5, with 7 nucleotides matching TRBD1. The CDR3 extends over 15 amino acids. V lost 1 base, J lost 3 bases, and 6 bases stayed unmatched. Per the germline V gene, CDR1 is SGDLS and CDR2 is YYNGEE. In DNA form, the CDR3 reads TGTGCCAGCAGCGTAAAGGGACAGCCAGAAGAGACCCAGTACTTC. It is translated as CASSVKGQPEETQYF. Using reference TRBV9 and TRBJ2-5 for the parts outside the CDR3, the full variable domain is DSGVTQTPKHLITATGQRVTLRCSPRSGDLSVYWYQQSLDQGLQFLIQYYNGEERAKGNILERFSAQQFPDLHSELNLSSLELGDSALYFCASSVKGQPEETQYFGPGTRLLVL.

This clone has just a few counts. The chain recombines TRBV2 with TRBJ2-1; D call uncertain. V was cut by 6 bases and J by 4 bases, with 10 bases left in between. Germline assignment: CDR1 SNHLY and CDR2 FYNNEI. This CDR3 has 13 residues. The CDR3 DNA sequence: TGTGCCAGCAGGCCCGACTTGTACAATGAGCAGTTCTTC. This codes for CASRPDLYNEQFF.

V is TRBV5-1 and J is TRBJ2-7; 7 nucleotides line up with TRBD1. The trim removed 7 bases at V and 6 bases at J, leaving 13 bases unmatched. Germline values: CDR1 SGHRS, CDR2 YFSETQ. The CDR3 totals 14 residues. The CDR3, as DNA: TGCGCCAGCGGGAGACAGGGTGAGGCTGGCGAGCAGTACTTC. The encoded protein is CASGRQGEAGEQYF.